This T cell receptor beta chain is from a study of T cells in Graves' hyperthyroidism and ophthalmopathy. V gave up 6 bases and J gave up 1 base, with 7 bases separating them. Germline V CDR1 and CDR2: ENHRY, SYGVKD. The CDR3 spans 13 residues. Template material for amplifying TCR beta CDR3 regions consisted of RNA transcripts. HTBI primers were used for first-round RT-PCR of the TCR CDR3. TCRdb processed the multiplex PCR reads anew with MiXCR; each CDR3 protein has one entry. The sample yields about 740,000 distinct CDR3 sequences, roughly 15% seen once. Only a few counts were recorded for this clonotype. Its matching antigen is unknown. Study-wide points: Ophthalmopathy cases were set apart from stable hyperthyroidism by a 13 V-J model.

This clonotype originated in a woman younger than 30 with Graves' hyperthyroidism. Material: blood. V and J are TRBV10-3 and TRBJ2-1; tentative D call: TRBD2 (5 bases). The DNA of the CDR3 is TGTGCCATCAGGGGAGCATCCTACAATGAGCAGTTCTTC. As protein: CAIRGASYNEQFF.